This entry lists 8 T cell receptor beta chains sequenced from one sample in a study of spatial heterogeneity in lung cancer. Indicated time point: sample taken at primary tumor resection. Whole RNA obtained from tumor, nontumor lung or frozen PBMC underwent sequencing without sorting. TCRdb ran MiXCR on the 5' RACE reads and lists one entry per CDR3 protein. The data contain some 4,000 distinct CDR3 sequences, about 30% of them seen just once; the ten biggest clones take up 14%. This specimen consisted of normal lung tissue next to the tumor, obtained at surgery. Every receptor here comes from a male donor with early-stage non-small cell lung cancer.

Relative to its sample, this clonotype is medium-sized. This rearrangement joins TRBV29-1 to TRBJ1-2; D unclear. The V end was cut by 8 bases, the J end by 0 bases, with 13 bases between. Germline lookup yields CDR1 SQVTM and CDR2 ANQGSEA. The CDR3 is 13 residues long. The CDR3 is CSFSQIANYGYTF. The CDR3 region has the DNA TGCAGCTTCTCCCAGATTGCTAACTATGGCTACACCTTC.

The chain couples TRBV5-1 to TRBJ2-5; 8 bases are a match to TRBD1. This CDR3 has 13 amino acids. The V gene's germline CDR1 is SGHRS and CDR2 YFSETQ. The ends lost 0 bases at V and 5 bases at J; junction bases unmatched: 0. The CDR3 spells CASSLDRGETQYF. CDR3 DNA: TGCGCCAGCAGCTTGGACAGGGGGGAGACCCAGTACTTC.

The V gene is TRBV12-3 or TRBV12-4, the J gene TRBJ2-1; D gene uncertain. V lost 2 bases and J lost 12, with 8 bases in between. The CDR3 is made up of 11 amino acids. CDR3 in amino acids: CASSLLLGQFF. The CDR3 bases are TGTGCCAGCAGTTTACTCCTAGGGCAGTTCTTC.

This clonotype ranks as medium-sized. The V gene is TRBV6-1, the J gene TRBJ2-3; TRBD2 matches 9 bases. The germline V gene has CDR1 MNHNS and CDR2 SASEGT. V lost 6 bases and J lost 4; bases outside the gene matches: 5. The CDR3 loop spans 14 amino acids. This CDR3 reads CASRPGLAPDTQYF. Here the CDR3 DNA reads TGTGCCAGCAGACCGGGACTAGCCCCAGATACGCAGTATTTT.

This clonotype rates as medium-sized (0.01 to 0.1%). The chain uses TRBV6-1 and TRBJ2-7, with a possible D match to TRBD1 (6 bases). Per the germline V gene, CDR1 is MNHNS and CDR2 is SASEGT. This CDR3 is 15 amino acids long. Trimming took off 8 bases at V and 0 bases at J, with 17 bases between the two ends. The CDR3 is CASRTGQSISYEQYF. The CDR3 DNA sequence: TGTGCCAGCCGAACCGGACAGTCGATCTCCTACGAGCAGTACTTC.

This clonotype has only one observation. J is TRBJ2-1 and V is TRBV6-2 or TRBV6-3; the D gene is possibly TRBD2 (5 bases). Per the germline V gene, CDR1 is MNHEY and CDR2 is SVGEGT. V was trimmed by 4 bases and J by 7 bases, leaving 11 bases between them. The CDR3 is made up of 13 amino acids. The CDR3 loop reads CASSFAWENEQFF. The CDR3 coding sequence is TGTGCCAGCAGTTTTGCATGGGAGAATGAGCAGTTCTTC.

By its share, this clonotype is medium-sized. The chain recombines TRBV11-3 with TRBJ2-3; 8 positions agree with TRBD1. From germline, CDR1 is SGHNT and CDR2 YENEEA. CDR3 size: 14 residues. The ends lost 5 bases at V and 4 bases at J; junction bases unmatched: 5. In DNA form, the CDR3 reads TGTGCCAGCAGCCCGTCGACAGGGGCAGATACGCAGTATTTT. Translated, it gives CASSPSTGADTQYF.

This clonotype is medium-sized within its sample. The genes are TRBV5-1 and TRBJ1-1; D gene unclear. This CDR3 has 13 residues. V shed 2 bases and J shed 1 base, with 6 bases lying between them. Germline CDR1 is SGHRS and CDR2 is YFSETQ. The CDR3 region is CASSFPGNTEAFF. The DNA for the CDR3 is TGCGCCAGCAGCTTCCCGGGGAACACTGAAGCTTTCTTT.